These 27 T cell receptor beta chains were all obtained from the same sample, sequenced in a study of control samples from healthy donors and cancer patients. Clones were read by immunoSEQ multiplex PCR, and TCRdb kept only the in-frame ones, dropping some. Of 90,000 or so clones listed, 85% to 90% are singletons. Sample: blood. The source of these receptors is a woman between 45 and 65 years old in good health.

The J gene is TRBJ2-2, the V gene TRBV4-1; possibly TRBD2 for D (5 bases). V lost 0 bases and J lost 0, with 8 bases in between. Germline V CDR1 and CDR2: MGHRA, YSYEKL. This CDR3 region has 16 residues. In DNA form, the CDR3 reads TGCGCCAGCAGCCAAGAGGAGCGGACGAACACCGGGGAGCTGTTTTTT. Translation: CASSQEERTNTGELFF.

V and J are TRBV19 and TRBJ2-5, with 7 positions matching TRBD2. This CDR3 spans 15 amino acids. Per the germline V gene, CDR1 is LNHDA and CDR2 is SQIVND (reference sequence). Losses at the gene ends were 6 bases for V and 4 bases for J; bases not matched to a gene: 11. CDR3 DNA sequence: TGTGCCAGTAGGACGAGGGAGGGCCCTGGAGAGACCCAGTACTTC. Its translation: CASRTREGPGETQYF.

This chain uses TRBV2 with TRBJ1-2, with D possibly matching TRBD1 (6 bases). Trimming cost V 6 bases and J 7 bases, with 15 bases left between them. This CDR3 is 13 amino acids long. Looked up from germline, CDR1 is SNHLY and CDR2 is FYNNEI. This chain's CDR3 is CASRADRLSGYTF. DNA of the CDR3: TGTGCCAGCAGAGCCGACAGGCTTAGTGGCTACACCTTC.

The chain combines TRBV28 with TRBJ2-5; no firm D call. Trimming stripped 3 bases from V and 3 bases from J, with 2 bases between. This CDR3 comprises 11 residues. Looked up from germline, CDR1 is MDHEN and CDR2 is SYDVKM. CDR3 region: CASSFEETQYF. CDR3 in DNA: TGTGCCAGCAGTTTCGAAGAGACCCAGTACTTC.

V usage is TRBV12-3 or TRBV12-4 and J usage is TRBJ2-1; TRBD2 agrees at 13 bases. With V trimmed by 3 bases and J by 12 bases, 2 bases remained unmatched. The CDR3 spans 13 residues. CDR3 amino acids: CASSLRLAGGQFF. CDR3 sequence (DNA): TGTGCCAGCAGTTTGAGACTAGCGGGGGGGCAGTTCTTC.

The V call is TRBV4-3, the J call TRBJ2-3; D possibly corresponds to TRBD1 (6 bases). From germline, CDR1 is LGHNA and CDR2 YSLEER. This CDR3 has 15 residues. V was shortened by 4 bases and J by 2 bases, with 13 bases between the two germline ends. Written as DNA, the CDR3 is TGCGCCAGCAGCCGAAACAGGGCATCCACAGATACGCAGTATTTT. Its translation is CASSRNRASTDTQYF.

CDR3 residues: CASSWGPENNEQFF. CDR3 coding DNA: TGCGCCAGCAGCTGGGGACCAGAAAACAATGAGCAGTTCTTC. The chain has TRBV5-1 and TRBJ2-1, with D perhaps TRBD1 or TRBD2 (5 bases each). Trimming took off 3 bases at V and 5 bases at J, with 12 bases between the two ends. Germline CDR1 SGHRS, CDR2 YFSETQ. This CDR3 region has 14 residues.

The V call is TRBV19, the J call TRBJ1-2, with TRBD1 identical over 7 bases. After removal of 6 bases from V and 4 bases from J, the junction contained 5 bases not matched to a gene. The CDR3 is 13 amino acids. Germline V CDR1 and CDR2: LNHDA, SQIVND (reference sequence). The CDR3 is CASSKGAGYGYTF. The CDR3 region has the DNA TGTGCCAGTAGCAAGGGGGCCGGCTATGGCTACACCTTC.

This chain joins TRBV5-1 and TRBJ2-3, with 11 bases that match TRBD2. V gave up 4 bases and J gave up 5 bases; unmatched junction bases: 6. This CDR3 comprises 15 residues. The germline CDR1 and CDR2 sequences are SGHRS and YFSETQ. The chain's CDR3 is CASSPTSGEVDTQYF. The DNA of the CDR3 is TGCGCCAGCAGCCCGACTAGCGGGGAGGTAGATACGCAGTATTTT. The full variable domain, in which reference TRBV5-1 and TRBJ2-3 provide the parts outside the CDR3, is KAGVTQTPRYLIKTRGQQVTLSCSPISGHRSVSWYQQTPGQGLQFLFEYFSETQRNKGNFPGRFSGRQFSNSRSEMNVSTLELGDSALYLCASSPTSGEVDTQYFGPGTRLTVL.

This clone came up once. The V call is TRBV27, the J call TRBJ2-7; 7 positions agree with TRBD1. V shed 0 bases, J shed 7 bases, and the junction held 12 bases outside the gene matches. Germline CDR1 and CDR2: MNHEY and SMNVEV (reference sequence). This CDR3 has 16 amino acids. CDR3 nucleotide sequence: TGTGCCAGCAGTTTATCCATATTCCCGGGACAGCCTGAGCAGTACTTC. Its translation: CASSLSIFPGQPEQYF.

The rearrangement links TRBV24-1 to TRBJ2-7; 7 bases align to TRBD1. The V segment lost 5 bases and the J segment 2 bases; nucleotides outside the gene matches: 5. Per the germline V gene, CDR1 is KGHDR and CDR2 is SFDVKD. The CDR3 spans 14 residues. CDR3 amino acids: CATSGDRPPYEQYF. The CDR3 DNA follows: TGTGCCACCAGTGGGGACAGACCCCCCTACGAGCAGTACTTC.

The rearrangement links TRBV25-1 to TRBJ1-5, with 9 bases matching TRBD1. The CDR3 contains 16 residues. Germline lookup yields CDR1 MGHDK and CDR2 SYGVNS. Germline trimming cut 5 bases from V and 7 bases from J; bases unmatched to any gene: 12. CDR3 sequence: CASSPRGTGRGQPQHF. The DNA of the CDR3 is TGTGCCAGCAGTCCCAGGGGGACAGGGAGAGGGCAGCCCCAGCATTTT.

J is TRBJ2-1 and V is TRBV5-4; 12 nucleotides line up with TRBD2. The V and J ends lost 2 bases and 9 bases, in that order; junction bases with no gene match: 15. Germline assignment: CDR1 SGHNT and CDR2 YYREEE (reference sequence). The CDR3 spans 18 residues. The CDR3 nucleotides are TGTGCCAGCAGCTTCCCTAGCGGGGGGGGTGGGAAGCTAGGTGAGCAGTTCTTC. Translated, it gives CASSFPSGGGGKLGEQFF.

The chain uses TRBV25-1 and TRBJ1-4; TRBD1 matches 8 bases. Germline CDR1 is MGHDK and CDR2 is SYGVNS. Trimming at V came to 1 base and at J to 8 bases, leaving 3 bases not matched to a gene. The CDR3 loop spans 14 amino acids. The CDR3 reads CASSELTGGEKLFF. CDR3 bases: TGTGCCAGCAGTGAATTAACAGGGGGAGAAAAACTGTTTTTT.

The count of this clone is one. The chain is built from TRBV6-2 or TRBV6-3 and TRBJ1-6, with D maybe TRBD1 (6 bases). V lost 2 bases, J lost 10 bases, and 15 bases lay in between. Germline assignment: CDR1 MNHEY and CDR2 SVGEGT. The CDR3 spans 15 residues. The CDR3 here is CASSYPTGLQSPLHF. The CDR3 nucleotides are TGTGCCAGCAGTTACCCAACAGGGTTGCAATCACCCCTCCACTTT.

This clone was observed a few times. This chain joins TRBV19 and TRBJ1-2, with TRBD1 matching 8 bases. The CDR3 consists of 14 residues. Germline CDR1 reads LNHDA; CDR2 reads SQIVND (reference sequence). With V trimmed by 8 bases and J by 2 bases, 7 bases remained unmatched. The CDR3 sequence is CASRQDRANYGYTF. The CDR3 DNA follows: TGTGCCAGTCGCCAGGACAGGGCCAACTATGGCTACACCTTC.

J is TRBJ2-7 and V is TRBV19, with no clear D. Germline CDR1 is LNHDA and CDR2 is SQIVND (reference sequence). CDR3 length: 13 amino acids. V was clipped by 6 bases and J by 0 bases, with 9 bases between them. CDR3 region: CASSETLSYEQYF. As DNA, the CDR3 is TGTGCCAGTAGCGAGACACTCTCCTACGAGCAGTACTTC.

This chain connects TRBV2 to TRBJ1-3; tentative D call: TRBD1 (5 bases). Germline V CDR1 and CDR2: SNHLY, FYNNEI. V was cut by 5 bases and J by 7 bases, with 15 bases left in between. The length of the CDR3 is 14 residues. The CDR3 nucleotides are TGTGCCAGCAGTCCTGGGACTCCCCGGAACACCATATATTTT. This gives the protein CASSPGTPRNTIYF.

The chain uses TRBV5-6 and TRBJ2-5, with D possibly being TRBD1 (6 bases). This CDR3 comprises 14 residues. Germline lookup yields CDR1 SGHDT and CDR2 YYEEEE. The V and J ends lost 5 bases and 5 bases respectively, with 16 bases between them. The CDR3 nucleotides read TGTGCCAGCAGGGCATGGGGGCGCGGGGAGACCCAGTACTTC. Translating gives CASRAWGRGETQYF. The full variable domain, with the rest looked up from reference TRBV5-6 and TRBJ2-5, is DAGVTQSPTHLIKTRGQQVTLRCSPKSGHDTVSWYQQALGQGPQFIFQYYEEEERQRGNFPDRFSGHQFPNYSSELNVNALLLGDSALYLCASRAWGRGETQYFGPGTRLLVL.

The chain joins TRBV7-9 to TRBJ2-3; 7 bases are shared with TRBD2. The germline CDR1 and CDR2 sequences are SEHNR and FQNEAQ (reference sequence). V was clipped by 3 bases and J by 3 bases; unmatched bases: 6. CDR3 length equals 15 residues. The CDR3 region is CASSLRGRVTDTQYF. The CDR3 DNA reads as TGTGCCAGCAGCTTGAGAGGGAGGGTAACAGATACGCAGTATTTT.

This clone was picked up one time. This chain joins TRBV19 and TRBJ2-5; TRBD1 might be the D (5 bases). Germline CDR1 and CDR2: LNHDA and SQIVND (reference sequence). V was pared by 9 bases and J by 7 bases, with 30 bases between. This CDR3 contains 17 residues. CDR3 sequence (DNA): TGTGCCAGCAGTCTCGATCTTCTGGGCCAGGGTCCGGGGACCCAGTACTTC. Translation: CASSLDLLGQGPGTQYF.

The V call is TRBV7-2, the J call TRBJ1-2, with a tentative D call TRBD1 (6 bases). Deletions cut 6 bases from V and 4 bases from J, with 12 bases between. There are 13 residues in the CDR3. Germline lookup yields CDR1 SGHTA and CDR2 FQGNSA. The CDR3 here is CASRPTGFYGYTF. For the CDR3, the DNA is TGTGCCAGCAGACCCACAGGGTTCTATGGCTACACCTTC. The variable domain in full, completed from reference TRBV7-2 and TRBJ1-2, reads GAGVSQSPSNKVTEKGKDVELRCDPISGHTALYWYRQSLGQGLEFLIYFQGNSAPDKSGLPSDRFSAERTGGSVSTLTIQRTQQEDSAVYLCASRPTGFYGYTFGSGTRLTVV.

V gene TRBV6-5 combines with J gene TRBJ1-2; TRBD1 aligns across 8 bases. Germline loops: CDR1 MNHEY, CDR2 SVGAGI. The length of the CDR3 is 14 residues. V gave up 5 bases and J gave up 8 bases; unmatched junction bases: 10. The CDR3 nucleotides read TGTGCCAGCAGTAATCGTCAGGGGGCGCGGGGCTACACCTTC. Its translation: CASSNRQGARGYTF.

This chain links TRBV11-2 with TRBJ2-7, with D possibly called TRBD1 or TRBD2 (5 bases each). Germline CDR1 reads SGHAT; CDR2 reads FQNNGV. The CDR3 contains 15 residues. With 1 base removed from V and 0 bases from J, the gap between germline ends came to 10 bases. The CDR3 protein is CASSLVEGSSYEQYF. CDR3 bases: TGTGCCAGCAGCTTAGTAGAGGGGAGCTCCTACGAGCAGTACTTC.

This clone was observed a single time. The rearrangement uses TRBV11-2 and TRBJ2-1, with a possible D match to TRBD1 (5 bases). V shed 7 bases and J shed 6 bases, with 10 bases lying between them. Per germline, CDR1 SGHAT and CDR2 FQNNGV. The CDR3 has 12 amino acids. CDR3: CASTQGGNEQFF. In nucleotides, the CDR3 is TGTGCCAGCACCCAGGGTGGCAATGAGCAGTTCTTC.

CDR3 coding DNA: TGTGCCAGCAGTTACAGGGGGAATATAACCTCCTCTGGAAACACCATATATTTT. It is translated as CASSYRGNITSSGNTIYF. This sequence joins TRBV6-2 or TRBV6-3 and TRBJ1-3; D might be TRBD1 (6 bases). The CDR3 is 18 amino acids. V was shortened by 2 bases and J by 0 bases, with 17 bases between the two germline ends. The germline V gene has CDR1 MNHEY and CDR2 SVGEGT.

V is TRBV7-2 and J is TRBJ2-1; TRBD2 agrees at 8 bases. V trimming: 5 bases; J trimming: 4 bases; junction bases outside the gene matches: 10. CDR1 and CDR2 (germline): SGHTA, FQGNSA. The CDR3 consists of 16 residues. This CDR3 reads CASSGAVGLAYNEQFF. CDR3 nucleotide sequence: TGTGCCAGCAGCGGAGCCGTCGGACTAGCATACAATGAGCAGTTCTTC.